These T cell receptor beta chains were read from a single sample in a study of blood T cell repertoires in COVID-19. Produced via immunoSEQ multiplex PCR; TCRdb's table is partial and in-frame only. This sample has approximately 220,000 clones, with less than 90% found just once. The sequenced sample consisted of PBMCs or T cells enriched from blood (not recorded which). These receptors were obtained from a woman in her 30s who had been exposed to COVID-19. Both conserved end residues are part of each CDR3. The order of the fields is J gene, clone size, D gene, V gene, CDR3 DNA, CDR3 protein. A D gene is named only where the DNA matches it firmly. Some rows mark clone size as missing; the rest say once, few, many or name a class of expanded clone.

>TRBJ2-2|.|.|TRBV7-6
TGTGCCAGCACCCTGCAGGGGGGCATCACCGGGGAGCTGTTTTTT
CASTLQGGITGELFF
>TRBJ1-4|once|.|TRBV21-1
TGTGCCAGCACCTCCTACCCCCGGGACAGGGGTGGTTTAGAACTGTTTTTT
CASTSYPRDRGGLELFF
>TRBJ2-1|.|TRBD2|TRBV3-1/TRBV3-2
TGTGCCAGCAGCCCGGGGGGTAGCGGGGTGGGTGAGCAGTTCTTC
CASSPGGSGVGEQFF
>TRBJ2-1|.|.|TRBV5-1
TGCGCCAGCAGCTTGCTTGGCAGTTCCTACAATGAGCAGTTCTTC
CASSLLGSSYNEQFF
>TRBJ2-3|.|TRBD2|TRBV11-2
TGTGCCAGCAGCCCCCCGACTAGCCACAGGACAGATACGCAGTATTTT
CASSPPTSHRTDTQYF
>TRBJ1-1|.|.|TRBV5-4
TGTGCCAGCAGCTCCCGAGACAGGAACACTGAAGCTTTCTTT
CASSSRDRNTEAFF
>TRBJ1-1|.|.|TRBV2
TGTGCCAGCAGTGAAGACCACAGGGCAATGACTGAAGCTTTCTTT
CASSEDHRAMTEAFF
>TRBJ2-2|.|.|TRBV11-3
TGTGCCAGCGAGGGACGGGGGGCTATCGGGGAGCTGTTTTTT
CASEGRGAIGELFF
>TRBJ2-7|.|TRBD1|TRBV10-2
TGCGCCAGCAGTCCGGACAGGGGCTACGAGCAGTACTTC
CASSPDRGYEQYF
>TRBJ2-3|.|.|TRBV9
TGTGCCAGCAGCGAGGACTCTAGCACAGATACGCAGTATTTT
CASSEDSSTDTQYF
>TRBJ1-2|.|.|TRBV14
TGTGCCAGCAGCAACGGGGGGAACTATGGCTACACCTTC
CASSNGGNYGYTF
>TRBJ1-4|.|.|TRBV3-1/TRBV3-2
TGTGCCAGCAGCCAAGATCTGGGACTGGAAAAACTGTTTTTT
CASSQDLGLEKLFF
>TRBJ2-1|.|.|TRBV4-1
TGCGCCAGCAGCCACAGCGGCGGAGATGAGCAGTTCTTC
CASSHSGGDEQFF
>TRBJ2-3|.|TRBD2|TRBV5-1
TGCGCCAGCAGCTTGGGTCCCAGCGGGGGGGCAGATACGCAGTATTTT
CASSLGPSGGADTQYF
>TRBJ1-1|few|.|TRBV2
TGTGCCAGCAGGCTACAGGGCTTGAACACTGAAGCTTTCTTT
CASRLQGLNTEAFF
>TRBJ2-5|.|TRBD2|TRBV6-1
TGTGCCAGCAGTGAACGGACTAGCGGGGGGGTGGCCCAAGAGACCCAGTACTTC
CASSERTSGGVAQETQYF
>TRBJ1-2|.|.|TRBV6-5
TGTGCCAGCAGTTACTCTGATAGGGGGAACTATGGCTACACCTTC
CASSYSDRGNYGYTF
>TRBJ2-3|.|TRBD2|TRBV7-3
TGTGCCAGCAGCTTAGGTCAGCGGGGCCTGACAGATACGCAGTATTTT
CASSLGQRGLTDTQYF
>TRBJ2-7|.|.|TRBV30
TGTGCCTGGAGTGTGGGGGACTCTACCCTCTACGAGCAGTACTTC
CAWSVGDSTLYEQYF
>TRBJ1-1|.|TRBD1|TRBV29-1
TGCAGCGCAGACCAGGGGGCGAACACTGAAGCTTTCTTT
CSADQGANTEAFF
>TRBJ2-7|.|TRBD1|TRBV10-1
TGCGCCAGCAGAGGGACAGACTACGAGCAGTACTTC
CASRGTDYEQYF
>TRBJ2-7|.|.|TRBV6-5
TGTGCCAGCAGTTACGCGGGGTACGAGCAGTACTTC
CASSYAGYEQYF
>TRBJ1-6|.|TRBD1|TRBV5-1
TGCGCCAGCAGCTTTGACCGACAGGGAGGAAGCTCACCCCTCCACTTT
CASSFDRQGGSSPLHF
>TRBJ2-1|.|.|TRBV2
TGTGCCAGCAGCTCCCTCTCCTACAATGAGCAGTTCTTC
CASSSLSYNEQFF
>TRBJ1-1|.|.|TRBV29-1
TGCAGCGTTGATAGGGGCAGTGAAGCTTTCTTT
CSVDRGSEAFF
>TRBJ1-2|.|.|TRBV5-1
TGCGCCAGCAGCTCGGACTATAACTATGGCTACACCTTC
CASSSDYNYGYTF
>TRBJ1-2|.|.|TRBV7-8
TGTGCCAGCAGCTTCCAAACAGGGTTAGCCTATGGCTACACCTTC
CASSFQTGLAYGYTF
>TRBJ1-1|.|.|TRBV29-1
TGCAGCGTTAATCCCCATCTCCAGCGGGGTGAAGCTTTCTTT
CSVNPHLQRGEAFF
>TRBJ1-2|.|.|TRBV5-1
TGCGCCAGCAGCTTGGCCCCGGAGAACTATGGCTACACCTTC
CASSLAPENYGYTF
>TRBJ1-2|.|.|TRBV7-9
TGTGCCAGCAGCCCGGGACGGACTACTTATGGCTACACCTTC
CASSPGRTTYGYTF
>TRBJ1-3|.|.|TRBV6-5
TGTGCCAGCAGTTACGGCCTTCCTTTCTCTGGAAACACCATATATTTT
CASSYGLPFSGNTIYF
>TRBJ1-1|.|.|TRBV3-1/TRBV3-2
TGTGCCAGCAGCCGGGACTTGAACACTGAAGCTTTCTTT
CASSRDLNTEAFF
>TRBJ2-1|.|.|TRBV24-1
TGTGCCACCAGTGATTATCGACCTAGAGCCAATGAGCAGTTCTTC
CATSDYRPRANEQFF
>TRBJ1-3|.|.|TRBV3-1/TRBV3-2
TGTGCCAGCAGCCAAGAGGCCAGGCGGGACACCATATATTTT
CASSQEARRDTIYF
>TRBJ1-5|.|.|TRBV18
TGTGCCAGCTCACCACAGCGGAACAGCAATCAGCCCCAGCATTTT
CASSPQRNSNQPQHF
>TRBJ1-3|once|TRBD1|TRBV6-5
TGTGCCAGCAACGAACAGGGGTTTGGAAACACCATATATTTT
CASNEQGFGNTIYF
>TRBJ1-1|.|TRBD1|TRBV30
TGTGCCTGGTCACAGGGGGACGGCACTGAAGCTTTCTTT
CAWSQGDGTEAFF
>TRBJ1-5|.|.|TRBV5-6
TGTGCCAGCAGCGAGAGGGAAGGGCAGCCCCAGCATTTT
CASSEREGQPQHF
>TRBJ1-2|.|.|TRBV6-5
TGTGCCAGCAGTCGGGCCGGGAGTTATGGCTACACCTTC
CASSRAGSYGYTF
>TRBJ1-2|.|.|TRBV18
TGTGCCAGCTCACCGAAGAGGGGAGGCGGCTATGGCTACACCTTC
CASSPKRGGGYGYTF
>TRBJ2-5|.|TRBD2|TRBV5-1
TGCGCCAGCAGCCTGGGACGGGGGGTCCAGGAGACCCAGTACTTC
CASSLGRGVQETQYF
>TRBJ1-4|.|TRBD1|TRBV6-6
TGTGCCAGCAGGGGGGGACAGACTAATGAAAAACTGTTTTTT
CASRGGQTNEKLFF
>TRBJ1-5|.|.|TRBV7-8
TGTGCCAGCAGCCAATGGGGGGGTCGGAGCAATCAGCCCCAGCATTTT
CASSQWGGRSNQPQHF